Below, one TCR beta chain is given with its context. As yet, its antigen is unknown. A quantitative 5'-RACE method, one with molecular barcodes, was used to make TCR beta libraries. TCRdb passed the 5' RACE reads through MiXCR, listing each CDR3 protein once. The profile shows fewer than 500,000 distinct CDR3 sequences, 25% to 30% of them singletons. In germline, CDR1 is LNHNV, CDR2 YYDKDF (reference sequence). This CDR3 has 15 amino acids. V lost 0 bases, J lost 3 bases, and 9 bases lay in between. This sample was included in a study of CD8 T cells in ankylosing spondylitis. General study findings and limits: Prior work had noted some motif variants in reactive arthritis blood and synovial fluid. Disease-linked clones reportedly concentrated significantly in matched ankylosing spondylitis synovial fluid. Among TCR beta sequences, a motif of eight highly homologous variants appeared characteristic of ankylosing spondylitis blood. Peripheral blood samples showed relatively rare disease-linked clones, and these clones were CD8+.

The sample comprised blood, either unsorted or a sorted T cell fraction (not recorded which). The chain couples TRBV15 to TRBJ2-1; D ambiguous. The TCR originated in a male donor with ankylosing spondylitis. The CDR3 nucleotides are TGTGCCACCAGCAGAGATTTGGGAAGCTACAATGAGCAGTTCTTC. This gives the protein CATSRDLGSYNEQFF.